What follows are 15 T cell receptor beta chains derived from one specimen sequenced in a study of T cell responses to AZD1222 COVID-19 vaccine. Assay: immunoSEQ multiplex PCR; the TCRdb copy retains only in-frame clones and omits some. The table lists about 190,000 clones, approximately 94% of them singletons, with around 3.6% in the top ten. Sequenced material: peripheral blood, taken 28 days after the second dose of the MenACWY control vaccine. The receptors were sampled from an adult who received the MenACWY meningococcal vaccine as a control.

This clone appeared once. The chain carries TRBV19 and TRBJ1-6; D gene unclear. The CDR3 runs 14 residues. Looked up from germline, CDR1 is LNHDA and CDR2 is SQIVND (reference sequence). Trimming shortened V by 3 bases and J by 7 bases, and 10 bases separated the two germline ends. The CDR3 is CASSMQEPNSPLHF. CDR3 nucleotide sequence: TGTGCCAGTAGTATGCAGGAGCCAAATTCACCCCTCCACTTT.

The rearrangement links TRBV7-8 to TRBJ1-1; 7 bases fit TRBD1. The CDR3 extends over 14 amino acids. Per the germline V gene, CDR1 is SGHVS and CDR2 is FQNEAQ. V shed 3 bases and J 3 bases; nucleotides not matched to a gene: 4. CDR3 DNA: TGTGCCAGCAGCTTGGTCAGGGGGGACACTGAAGCTTTCTTT. It specifies CASSLVRGDTEAFF.

This chain joins TRBV11-3 and TRBJ2-2, with 15 bases lining up with TRBD2. CDR1 is SGHNT and CDR2 is YENEEA in the germline V gene. The length of the CDR3 is 19 residues. Trimming cost V 3 bases and J 2 bases; bases outside gene matches: 7. The CDR3 DNA reads as TGTGCCAGCAGCTTGGGACAGGGACTAGCGGGAGGAAACACCGGGGAGCTGTTTTTT. It encodes CASSLGQGLAGGNTGELFF.

The rearrangement uses TRBV4-3 and TRBJ1-1; no clear D. The CDR3 contains 15 residues. V lost 0 bases and J 2 bases, leaving 10 bases between the germline ends. Germline CDR1 LGHNA, CDR2 YSLEER. CDR3 sequence reads: CASSQDLGINTEAFF. CDR3 nucleotide sequence: TGCGCCAGCAGCCAAGATCTTGGGATTAACACTGAAGCTTTCTTT.

This rearrangement joins TRBV5-1 to TRBJ1-6, with 7 bases fitting TRBD1. Trimming removed 3 bases from V and 5 bases from J; junction bases left unmatched: 8. Germline V lookup: CDR1 SGHRS, CDR2 YFSETQ. The CDR3 runs 16 residues. Here the CDR3 DNA reads TGCGCCAGCAGCTCTGATCTGGGACAGAATAATTCACCCCTCCACTTT. Protein: CASSSDLGQNNSPLHF.

The rearrangement uses TRBV6-5 and TRBJ1-2, with unresolved D. The CDR3 totals 13 residues. Looked up from germline, CDR1 is MNHEY and CDR2 is SVGAGI. Trimming cost V 2 bases and J 6 bases, with 10 bases left between them. Here the CDR3 DNA reads TGTGCCAGCAGTTACCAAGTGACGGATGGCTACACCTTC. Its protein product is CASSYQVTDGYTF.

This clone was detected a few times. V and J are TRBV19 and TRBJ2-1; perhaps TRBD1 as D (6 bases). Trimming shortened V by 9 bases and J by 9 bases, and 21 bases separated the two germline ends. This CDR3 comprises 14 residues. The germline V gene encodes CDR1 LNHDA and CDR2 SQIVND (reference sequence). The CDR3 spells CASSRDPSRGEQFF. CDR3 DNA sequence: TGTGCCAGCTCGCGCGATCCCAGCAGGGGTGAGCAGTTCTTC.

This clone has a single count. The chain carries TRBV5-4 and TRBJ1-1, with D unresolved. This CDR3 is built from 15 residues. V was pared by 4 bases and J by 4 bases, with 17 bases between. Germline V lookup: CDR1 SGHNT, CDR2 YYREEE (reference sequence). DNA of the CDR3: TGTGCCAGCAGCCCCTGGGGAAGTCTGAGCACTGAAGCTTTCTTT. It specifies CASSPWGSLSTEAFF.

The V and J genes are TRBV3-1 (or the pseudogene TRBV3-2) and TRBJ1-6; D ambiguous. The germline V gene has CDR1 LGHDT and CDR2 YNNKEL (reference sequence). This CDR3 region has 13 residues. The germline V and J ends were trimmed by 0 bases and 9 bases, with 6 bases remaining between them. CDR3 sequence: CASSQDKISPLHF. As DNA, the CDR3 is TGTGCCAGCAGCCAAGATAAAATTTCACCCCTCCACTTT.

The rearrangement joins TRBV11-3 to TRBJ2-5; D is perhaps TRBD1 (6 bases). V lost 0 bases, J lost 3 bases, and 8 bases lay in between. The CDR3 has 14 amino acids. Germline CDR1 reads SGHNT; CDR2 reads YENEEA. The DNA for the CDR3 is TGTGCCAGCAGCTTAGAGTCAGGGGAAGAGACCCAGTACTTC. This encodes CASSLESGEETQYF.

The J gene is TRBJ2-3, the V gene TRBV5-1, with a possible D match to TRBD2 (6 bases). V gave up 6 bases and J gave up 4 bases, with 18 bases separating them. Germline assignment: CDR1 SGHRS and CDR2 YFSETQ. CDR3 length: 15 residues. CDR3 DNA sequence: TGCGCCAGCATCCCCTCCGGGGGTAGGGCAGATACGCAGTATTTT. Amino acids: CASIPSGGRADTQYF.

This sequence joins TRBV7-3 and TRBJ2-1; possibly TRBD1 or TRBD2 for D (5 bases each). The V end lost 3 bases, the J end lost 7 bases, and 10 bases lay between the germline ends. The CDR3 totals 13 residues. Germline lookup yields CDR1 SGHTA and CDR2 FQGTGA. Here the CDR3 DNA reads TGTGCCAGCAGCTTGGGACGGGCGAATGAGCAGTTCTTC. Translated: CASSLGRANEQFF.

The chain links TRBV7-6 to TRBJ1-5, with D unresolved. Germline lookup yields CDR1 SGHVS and CDR2 FNYEAQ. The CDR3 length is 13 residues. V was cut by 5 bases and J by 5 bases, with 10 bases left in between. CDR3 in amino acids: CASSQSGDQPQHF. As DNA, the CDR3 is TGTGCCAGCAGCCAGTCAGGAGATCAGCCCCAGCATTTT.

J is TRBJ2-5 and V is TRBV30; the match to TRBD2 covers 10 bases. The CDR3 is made up of 16 amino acids. Germline V CDR1 and CDR2: GTSNPN, SVGIG (reference sequence). The ends lost 3 bases at V and 2 bases at J; junction bases unmatched: 9. In nucleotides, the CDR3 is TGTGCCTGGAGGAGCGGGAGGGCAGGGGGACAAGAGACCCAGTACTTC. Encoded protein: CAWRSGRAGGQETQYF.

The rearrangement links TRBV1 to TRBJ1-5; no DNA check was done on the table's D call, TRBD1. TRBV1 is shown as a pseudogene. This CDR3 region has 15 residues. CDR3 region: CTSSQNRVWGQPQHF. The DNA for the CDR3 is TGCACCAGCAGCCAAAACAGGGTCTGGGGTCAGCCCCAGCATTTT.